Listed below are T cell receptor beta chains from one sample, sequenced in a study of T cell responses to AZD1222 COVID-19 vaccine. Method: immunoSEQ multiplex PCR; TCRdb's copy keeps in-frame clones and lacks some. The table lists fewer than 90,000 clones, around nine tenths of them singletons. The source was peripheral blood, collected on day 0 of AZD1222 vaccination. These receptors originate from an adult in good health. Each CDR3 is given with its conserved first and last residue. The D gene is left open where the match is weak. Clone size appears in some rows only: once, few, many, or a class for an expanded clone.

v_call	j_call	d_call	clone_size	cdr3_nt	cdr3_aa
TRBV5-5	TRBJ2-5	-	-	TGTGCCAGCAGCCTCCAACAGGGTACGGAGACCCAGTACTTC	CASSLQQGTETQYF
TRBV7-8	TRBJ2-2	-	-	TGTGCCAGCAGCTTAAGCTTCACAGGGCCGAACACCGGGGAGCTGTTTTTT	CASSLSFTGPNTGELFF
TRBV6-5	TRBJ2-1	TRBD2	-	TGTGCCAGCAGCCTAGCGGGAGACCCCTACAATGAGCAGTTCTTC	CASSLAGDPYNEQFF
TRBV4-1	TRBJ1-4	TRBD1	-	TGCGCCAGCAGCCAGACAGGGGTAACTAATGAAAAACTGTTTTTT	CASSQTGVTNEKLFF
TRBV7-3	TRBJ2-1	TRBD2	-	TGTGCCAGCAGCCTAGCGGGACAATACAATGAGCAGTTCTTC	CASSLAGQYNEQFF
TRBV28	TRBJ2-1	-	-	TGTGCCAGCAGTTTTGGCTGGGGTGAGCAGTTCTTC	CASSFGWGEQFF
TRBV4-1	TRBJ1-2	TRBD1	once	TGCGCCAGCAGCCAGCCGGGACAGGCTCTCGATGGCTACACCTTC	CASSQPGQALDGYTF
TRBV7-2	TRBJ1-6	-	-	TGTGCCAGCAGCTTCGAGACAGACGTTAATTCACCCCTCCACTTT	CASSFETDVNSPLHF
TRBV6-2/TRBV6-3	TRBJ1-2	TRBD1	-	TGTGCCAGCAGTGGGAGGACAGGGAACTACACCTTC	CASSGRTGNYTF
TRBV5-1	TRBJ2-1	-	-	TGCGCCAGCAGCTTGGTGGGACTCCCAAGCTCCTACAATGAGCAGTTCTTC	CASSLVGLPSSYNEQFF
TRBV29-1	TRBJ2-2	-	-	TGCAGCGTCTTTCCGGGACGGGACTCCGGGGAGCTGTTTTTT	CSVFPGRDSGELFF
TRBV30	TRBJ1-6	-	-	TGTGCCTGGAACCCTGGACAGATCGATTATTCACCCCTCCACTTT	CAWNPGQIDYSPLHF
TRBV5-1	TRBJ2-2	-	-	TGCGCCAGCAGCACCGCTCGCTGGGCGGGGCCCGGGGAGCTGTTTTTT	CASSTARWAGPGELFF
TRBV25-1	TRBJ1-6	-	-	TGTGCCAGCAGTGCCGGGGGGCTATATAATTCACCCCTCCACTTT	CASSAGGLYNSPLHF
TRBV29-1	TRBJ2-3	TRBD1	-	TGCAGCGTTGTTGCCGGGACAGGGGGACCAGATACGCAGTATTTT	CSVVAGTGGPDTQYF
TRBV27	TRBJ1-5	TRBD1	once	TGTGCCAGCTCCGGGACAGGGGGCAATCAGCCCCAGCATTTT	CASSGTGGNQPQHF
TRBV10-2	TRBJ2-5	TRBD2	once	TGCGCCAGCAGAGCGGGGGGCCAAGAGACCCAGTACTTC	CASRAGGQETQYF
TRBV7-2	TRBJ2-7	TRBD2	-	TGTGCCAGCAGCCAGACTAGCGGGAACGCTTACGAGCAGTACTTC	CASSQTSGNAYEQYF
TRBV29-1	TRBJ2-5	TRBD2	-	TGCAGCGTTGGGCTAGCGGGAGTAGGTAGCGAGACCCAGTACTTC	CSVGLAGVGSETQYF
TRBV7-9	TRBJ1-5	-	-	TGTGCCAGCAGCTCCGTTATGGGCCGGGGGGCGGATCAGCCCCAGCATTTT	CASSSVMGRGADQPQHF
TRBV18	TRBJ2-3	TRBD1	-	TGTGCCAGCTCACAGGACAGGGGGCACACAGATACGCAGTATTTT	CASSQDRGHTDTQYF
TRBV18	TRBJ1-3	-	-	TGTGCCAGCTCACTACAGGGAGACACCATATATTTT	CASSLQGDTIYF
TRBV6-5	TRBJ2-5	TRBD1	-	TGTGCCAGCCACCGGGACAGGGCACAAGAGACCCAGTACTTC	CASHRDRAQETQYF
TRBV2	TRBJ1-5	-	-	TGTGCCAGCAGTGGGGGGGGGACCCAGCATTTT	CASSGGGTQHF
TRBV3-1/TRBV3-2	TRBJ2-2	-	-	TGTGCCAGCAGGTTCACAGGGGGGGCCGGGGAGCTGTTTTTT	CASRFTGGAGELFF
TRBV28	TRBJ2-7	TRBD2	-	TGTGCCAGCAGTTCGGGGCGGGAGGGCCAAAAGCAGTACTTC	CASSSGREGQKQYF
TRBV15	TRBJ1-2	-	-	TGTGCCACCAGCAGGGGGGAGGGACGCCCCCTCTATGGCTACACCTTC	CATSRGEGRPLYGYTF
TRBV15	TRBJ2-2	-	once	TGTGCCACCAGCAGAGATCTTGGCAGACCCGGGGAGCTGTTTTTT	CATSRDLGRPGELFF